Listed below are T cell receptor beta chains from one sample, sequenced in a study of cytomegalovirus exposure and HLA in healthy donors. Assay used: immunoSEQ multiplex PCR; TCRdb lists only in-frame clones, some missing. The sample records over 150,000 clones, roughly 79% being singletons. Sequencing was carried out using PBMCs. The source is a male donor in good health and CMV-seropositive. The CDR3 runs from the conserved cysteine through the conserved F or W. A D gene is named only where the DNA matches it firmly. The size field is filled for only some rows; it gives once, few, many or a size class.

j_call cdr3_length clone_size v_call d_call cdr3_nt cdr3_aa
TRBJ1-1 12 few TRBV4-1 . TGCGCCAGCAGCCAGGGCGACACTGAAGCTTTCTTT CASSQGDTEAFF
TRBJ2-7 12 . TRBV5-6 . TGTGCCAGCAGCCATAAAGCTGGCGAGCAGTACTTC CASSHKAGEQYF
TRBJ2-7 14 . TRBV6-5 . TGTGCCAGCAGTTACGGCGGCAGGGGCTACGAGCAGTACTTC CASSYGGRGYEQYF
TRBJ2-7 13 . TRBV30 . TGTGCCTGGTCAATCGACCAGGGCGGCGAGCAGTACTTC CAWSIDQGGEQYF
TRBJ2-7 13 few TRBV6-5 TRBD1 TGTGCCAGCAGGACAGGGGTGAGGGACGAGCAGTACTTC CASRTGVRDEQYF
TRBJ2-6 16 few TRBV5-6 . TGTGCCAGCACCGATAGGGGGGGCGCTGGGGCCAACGTCCTGACTTTC CASTDRGGAGANVLTF
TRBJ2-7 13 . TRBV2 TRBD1 TGTGCCAGTCGGCCAGGGGGCGTCAACGAGCAGTACTTC CASRPGGVNEQYF
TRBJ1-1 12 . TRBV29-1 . TGCAGCGTTGCTGGAGAGGGCACTGAAGCTTTCTTT CSVAGEGTEAFF
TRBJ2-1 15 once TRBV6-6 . TGTGCCAGCAGTTACTCGAGGACAGCCTACAATGAGCAGTTCTTC CASSYSRTAYNEQFF
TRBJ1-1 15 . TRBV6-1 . TGTGCCAGCAGTGCCTTCGGGGGGAAGGACACTGAAGCTTTCTTT CASSAFGGKDTEAFF
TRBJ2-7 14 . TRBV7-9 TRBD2 TGTGCCAGCAGCTTCCCCGGGACTAGTTCCGAGCAGTACTTC CASSFPGTSSEQYF
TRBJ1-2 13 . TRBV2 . TGTGCCAGCAGTGCCCCCACTAACAGGGAAAGGACCTTC CASSAPTNRERTF
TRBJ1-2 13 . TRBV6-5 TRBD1 TGTGCCAGCAGTTACTCGGGACAGCATGGCTACACCTTC CASSYSGQHGYTF
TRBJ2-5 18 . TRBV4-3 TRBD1 TGCGCCAGCAGCCAAGAGGTTCTTCCCCAAGGGGGCAAGGAGACCCAGTACTTC CASSQEVLPQGGKETQYF
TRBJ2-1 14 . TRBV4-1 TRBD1 TGCGCCAGCAGCCCGGACAGGGGGCTTAATGAGCAGTTCTTC CASSPDRGLNEQFF
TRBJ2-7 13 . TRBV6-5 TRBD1 TGTGCCAGCAGCCGGGACAGGGCCTACGAGCAGTACTTC CASSRDRAYEQYF
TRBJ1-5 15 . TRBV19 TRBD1 TGTGCCAGTAGTATAGAAACAGGGGGCGGTCAGCCCCAGCATTTT CASSIETGGGQPQHF
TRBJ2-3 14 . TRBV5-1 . TGCGCCAGCAGCTTGGTTCAGGGAGGAGATACGCAGTATTTT CASSLVQGGDTQYF
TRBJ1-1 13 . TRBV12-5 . TGTGCCTCGGCAGGGTATAGGAACACTGAAGCTTTCTTT CASAGYRNTEAFF
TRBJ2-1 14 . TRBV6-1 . TGTGCCAGCGCCCAAGGGGTTTCCTACAATGAGCAGTTCTTC CASAQGVSYNEQFF
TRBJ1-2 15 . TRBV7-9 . TGTGCCAGCAGCTCCGCGGGGGGGGGTAACTATGGCTACACCTTC CASSSAGGGNYGYTF
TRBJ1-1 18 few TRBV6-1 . TGTGCCAGCAGTGAACTAGCAGGCCTCCGGGGGGAGAACACTGAAGCTTTCTTT CASSELAGLRGENTEAFF
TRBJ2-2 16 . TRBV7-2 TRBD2 TGTGCCAGCAGCCCCACTGGCGGACTAGCACCCGGGGAGCTGTTTTTT CASSPTGGLAPGELFF
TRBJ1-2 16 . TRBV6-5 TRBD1 TGTGCCAGCAGTTACCGGGGACAGACTCTTAACTATGGCTACACCTTC CASSYRGQTLNYGYTF
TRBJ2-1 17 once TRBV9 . TGTGCCAGCAGCGTAGCTACGGGGCGGGGCCCCTACAATGAGCAGTTCTTC CASSVATGRGPYNEQFF
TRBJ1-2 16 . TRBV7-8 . TGTGCCAGCAGCTGGCGGGGGAGGGAAATTGACTATGGCTACACCTTC CASSWRGREIDYGYTF
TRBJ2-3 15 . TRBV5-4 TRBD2 TGTGCCAGCAGCTTGGTACTAGCGGGGGCAGATACGCAGTATTTT CASSLVLAGADTQYF
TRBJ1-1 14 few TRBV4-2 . TGTGCCAGCAGCCCATCACCCTCTGGGACAAAAGCTTTCTTT CASSPSPSGTKAFF
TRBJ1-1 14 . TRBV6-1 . TGTGCCAGCAGTGACGTCGGGGTCGGCACTGAAGCTTTCTTT CASSDVGVGTEAFF
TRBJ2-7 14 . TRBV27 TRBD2 TGTGCCAGCAGTTTAGCTAGCGGAGCCTACGAGCAGTACTTC CASSLASGAYEQYF
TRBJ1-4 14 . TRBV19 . TGTGCCAGTACCCCGGTAGCAACTAATGAAAAACTGTTTTTT CASTPVATNEKLFF
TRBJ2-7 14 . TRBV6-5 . TGTGCCAGCAAATCATCCCACCGGGGATCCGAGCAGTACTTC CASKSSHRGSEQYF
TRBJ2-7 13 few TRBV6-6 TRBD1 TGTGCCGGCGGACAGGGGGAGGCGGGCGAGCAGTACTTC CAGGQGEAGEQYF
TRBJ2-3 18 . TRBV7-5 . TGTGCCAGAAGCGTCCTCTTTGGAGGGAAGCATAGCACAGATACGCAGTATTTT CARSVLFGGKHSTDTQYF
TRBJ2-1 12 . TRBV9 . TGTGCCAGCGGGGGCCCCTACAATGAGCAGTTCTTC CASGGPYNEQFF
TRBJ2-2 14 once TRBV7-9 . TGTTCCAGCAAATCGGGCGGGGTCACCGGGGAGCTGTTTTTT CSSKSGGVTGELFF
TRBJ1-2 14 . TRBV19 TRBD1 TGTGCCAGTAGTATCGACAGGGGAACCTATGGCTACACCTTC CASSIDRGTYGYTF
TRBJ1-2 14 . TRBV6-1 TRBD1 TGTGCCAGCAGTTCAACAGGGGTTAGCTATGGCTACACCTTC CASSSTGVSYGYTF
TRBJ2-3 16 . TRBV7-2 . TGTGCCAGCAGCGCTAGGGGAGGCCATATCACAGATACGCAGTATTTT CASSARGGHITDTQYF
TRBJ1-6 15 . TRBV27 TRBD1 TGTGCCAGCAGTTTATCTAGGGCAGGGGGATCACCCCTCCACTTT CASSLSRAGGSPLHF
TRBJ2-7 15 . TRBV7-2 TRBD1 TGTGCCAGCAGCTTAGTAAGCGGGACAGGGGTCGAGCAGTACTTC CASSLVSGTGVEQYF
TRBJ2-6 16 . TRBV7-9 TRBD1 TGTGCCAGCAGCCCGACGACAGGGTCAGGGGCCAACGTCCTGACTTTC CASSPTTGSGANVLTF
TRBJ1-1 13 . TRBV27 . TGTGCCAGCAGTTTATTGACAGGAGCTGAAGCTTTCTTT CASSLLTGAEAFF
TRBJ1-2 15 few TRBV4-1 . TGCGCCAGCAGCCAAGATCTGGCAGGGCGTGGAGGCTACACCTTC CASSQDLAGRGGYTF
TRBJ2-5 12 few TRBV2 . TGTGCCAGCAACAGGGACGAAGAGACCCAGTACTTC CASNRDEETQYF
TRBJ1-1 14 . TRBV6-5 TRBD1 TGTGCCAGCTCTTCCCTCCAGGGGGACACTGAAGCTTTCTTT CASSSLQGDTEAFF
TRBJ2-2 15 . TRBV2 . TGTGCCAGCAGTGTGGGCAGGGTGGGGACCGGGGAGCTGTTTTTT CASSVGRVGTGELFF
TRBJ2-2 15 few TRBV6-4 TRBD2 TGTGCCAGCCGGCCTGGGACTAGCAATACCGGGGAGCTGTTTTTT CASRPGTSNTGELFF
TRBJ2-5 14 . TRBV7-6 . TGTGCCAGCAGCGACCGGGACACCCAAGAGACCCAGTACTTC CASSDRDTQETQYF
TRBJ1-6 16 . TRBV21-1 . TGTGCCAGCAGCAAAGACCCGGGACAGGGTGGTTCACCCCTCCACTTT CASSKDPGQGGSPLHF